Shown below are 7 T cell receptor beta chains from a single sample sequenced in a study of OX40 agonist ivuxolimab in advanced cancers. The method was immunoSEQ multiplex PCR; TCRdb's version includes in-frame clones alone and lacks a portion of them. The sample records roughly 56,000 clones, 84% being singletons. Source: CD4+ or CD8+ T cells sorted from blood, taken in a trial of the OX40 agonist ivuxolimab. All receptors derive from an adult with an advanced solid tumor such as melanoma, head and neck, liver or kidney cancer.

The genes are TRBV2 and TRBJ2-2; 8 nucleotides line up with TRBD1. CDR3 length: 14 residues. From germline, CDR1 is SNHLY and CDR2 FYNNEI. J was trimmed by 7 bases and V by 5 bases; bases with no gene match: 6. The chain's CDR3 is CASSSDRANGELFF. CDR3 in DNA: TGTGCCAGCAGTTCGGACAGGGCAAACGGGGAGCTGTTTTTT.

The CDR3: CASSRNTGELFF. CDR3 nucleotides: TGTGCCAGTAGCCGAAACACCGGGGAGCTGTTTTTT. The genes are TRBV19 and TRBJ2-2; the D is unclear. The germline gives CDR1 LNHDA, CDR2 SQIVND (reference sequence). The CDR3 runs to 12 residues. The V end was cut by 6 bases, the J end by 2 bases, with 4 bases between.

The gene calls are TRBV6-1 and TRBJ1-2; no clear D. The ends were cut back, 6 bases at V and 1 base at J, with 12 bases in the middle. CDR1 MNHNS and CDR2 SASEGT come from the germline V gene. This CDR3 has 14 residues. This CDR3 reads CASRREENNYGYTF. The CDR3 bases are TGTGCCAGCAGAAGGGAGGAGAATAACTATGGCTACACCTTC.

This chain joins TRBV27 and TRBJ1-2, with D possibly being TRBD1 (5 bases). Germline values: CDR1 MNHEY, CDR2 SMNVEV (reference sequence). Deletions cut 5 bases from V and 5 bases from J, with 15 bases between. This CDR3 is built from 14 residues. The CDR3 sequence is CASSPSAGLYGYTF. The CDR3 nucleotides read TGTGCCAGCAGTCCCTCCGCAGGGTTATATGGCTACACCTTC.

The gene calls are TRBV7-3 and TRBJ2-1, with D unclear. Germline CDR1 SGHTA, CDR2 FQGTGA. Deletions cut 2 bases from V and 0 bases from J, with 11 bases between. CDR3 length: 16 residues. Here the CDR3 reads CASSLAAFSSYNEQFF. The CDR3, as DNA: TGTGCCAGCAGCTTAGCAGCGTTTAGCTCCTACAATGAGCAGTTCTTC.

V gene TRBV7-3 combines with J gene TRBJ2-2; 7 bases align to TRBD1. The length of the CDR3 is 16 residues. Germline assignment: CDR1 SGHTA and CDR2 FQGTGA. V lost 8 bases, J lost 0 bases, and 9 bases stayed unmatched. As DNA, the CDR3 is TGTGCCAGCCGACGGACAGGTCTTGCGAACACCGGGGAGCTGTTTTTT. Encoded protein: CASRRTGLANTGELFF.

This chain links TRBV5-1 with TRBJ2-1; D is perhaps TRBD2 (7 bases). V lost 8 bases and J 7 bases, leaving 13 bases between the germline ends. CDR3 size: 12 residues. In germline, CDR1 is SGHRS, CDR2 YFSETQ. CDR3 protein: CASKGGGNEQFF. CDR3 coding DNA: TGCGCCAGTAAGGGAGGGGGGAATGAGCAGTTCTTC.